Presented here are 17 T cell receptor beta chains from one specimen sequenced in a study of cytomegalovirus exposure and HLA in healthy donors. Primers included in the PCR were 60 Vbeta and 13 Jbeta primers. This table comes from immunoSEQ multiplex PCR, and its TCRdb copy is limited to in-frame clones, with some not included. This repertoire shows about 110,000 clones, roughly three quarters found once; its top ten account for roughly 6%. The specimen was PBMCs. These receptors came from a man between 25 and 39 years old in good health and CMV-seropositive.

Remarks on this clone: This same CDR3 is encoded by further DNA sequences in the sample. The chain combines TRBV6-4 with TRBJ2-5, with TRBD2 as a possible D gene (5 bases). CDR1 is MRHNA, CDR2 SNTAGT, per germline. This CDR3 contains 13 residues. V was pared by 6 bases and J by 4 bases, with 12 bases between. The CDR3 region is CASSPTGRETQYF. The CDR3 nucleotides are TGTGCCAGCAGCCCCACGGGGAGAGAGACCCAGTACTTC.

The chain recombines TRBV6-5 with TRBJ1-1, with TRBD1 matching 7 bases. The CDR3 extends over 15 amino acids. CDR1 and CDR2 (germline): MNHEY, SVGAGI. With V trimmed by 3 bases and J by 3 bases, 7 bases remained unmatched. The CDR3: CASSYVTGTDTEAFF. The CDR3 DNA reads TGTGCCAGCAGTTATGTGACAGGGACGGACACTGAAGCTTTCTTT.

In this sample, this clone turned up a few times. V usage is TRBV7-2 and J usage is TRBJ2-5; 10 bases agree with TRBD2. This CDR3 has 16 residues. Germline loops: CDR1 SGHTA, CDR2 FQGNSA. The V gene end was trimmed by 6 bases and the J gene end by 3 bases; junction bases not matched to a gene: 10. CDR3 sequence reads: CASSSAGGPYEETQYF. CDR3 nucleotide sequence: TGTGCCAGCAGTTCAGCGGGGGGGCCCTATGAAGAGACCCAGTACTTC.

The V call is TRBV12-5, the J call TRBJ1-3; maybe TRBD1 (6 bases). V was pared by 0 bases and J by 0 bases, with 21 bases between. CDR3 length: 20 residues. Germline CDR1 LGHNT, CDR2 FRNRAP. The CDR3 DNA reads TGTGCTAGTGGTTTGGTAGGGGCACAGGGTCCTTATTTCTCTGGAAACACCATATATTTT. Its protein is CASGLVGAQGPYFSGNTIYF. Full variable domain (rest looked up from reference TRBV12-5 and TRBJ1-3): DARVTQTPRHKVTEMGQEVTMRCQPILGHNTVFWYRQTMMQGLELLAYFRNRAPLDDSGMPKDRFSAEMPDATLATLKIQPSEPRDSAVYFCASGLVGAQGPYFSGNTIYFGEGSWLTVV.

CDR3 sequence (DNA): TGTGCCAGCAGCTTGTGGGGGCAGGAGGCAGATACGCAGTATTTT. The encoded protein is CASSLWGQEADTQYF. The chain combines TRBV5-4 with TRBJ2-3; D possibly corresponds to TRBD1 (6 bases). Germline CDR1 SGHNT, CDR2 YYREEE (reference sequence). V lost 1 base and J lost 4, with 13 bases in between. The CDR3 sequence is 15 residues long. The full variable domain, its missing parts supplied by reference TRBV5-4 and TRBJ2-3, is ETGVTQSPTHLIKTRGQQVTLRCSSQSGHNTVSWYQQALGQGPQFIFQYYREEENGRGNFPPRFSGLQFPNYSSELNVNALELDDSALYLCASSLWGQEADTQYFGPGTRLTVL.

The chain joins TRBV7-2 to TRBJ2-3; possibly TRBD2 for D (6 bases). V lost 0 bases to trimming and J lost 5 bases, with 12 bases between them. Germline lookup yields CDR1 SGHTA and CDR2 FQGNSA. This CDR3 has 15 amino acids. The CDR3: CASSLALTSEDTQYF. DNA for the CDR3: TGTGCCAGCAGCTTAGCATTGACTAGTGAAGATACGCAGTATTTT. The variable domain in full, with the rest retrieved from reference TRBV7-2 and TRBJ2-3, is GAGVSQSPSNKVTEKGKDVELRCDPISGHTALYWYRQSLGQGLEFLIYFQGNSAPDKSGLPSDRFSAERTGGSVSTLTIQRTQQEDSAVYLCASSLALTSEDTQYFGPGTRLTVL.

V usage is TRBV27 and J usage is TRBJ2-7, with 8 bases fitting TRBD2. The junction had 10 bases not matched to a gene; V was cut back by 4 bases and J by 2 bases. CDR1 and CDR2 from the germline V gene are MNHEY and SMNVEV (reference sequence). This CDR3 has 16 residues. As DNA, the CDR3 is TGTGCCAGCAGTTCCACCGATAGCGGGGCCCCCTACGAGCAGTACTTC. Its translation is CASSSTDSGAPYEQYF.

The chain links TRBV25-1 to TRBJ2-5, with D possibly matching TRBD1 (5 bases). The CDR3 sequence is 16 residues long. The germline V gene has CDR1 MGHDK and CDR2 SYGVNS. V was pared by 4 bases and J by 5 bases, with 20 bases between. CDR3 in amino acids: CASSGRAGNFGETQYF. The CDR3 nucleotides are TGTGCCAGCAGTGGAAGAGCAGGGAATTTCGGGGAGACCCAGTACTTC.

The rearrangement links TRBV6-4 to TRBJ1-6; TRBD1 agrees at 7 bases. V dropped 0 bases and J dropped 10; count of bases not matched to a gene: 15. The germline gives CDR1 MRHNA, CDR2 SNTAGT. CDR3 length equals 18 residues. The CDR3 loop is CASSDSQGPKMGDSPLHF. The CDR3 DNA sequence: TGTGCCAGCAGTGACTCACAGGGGCCGAAAATGGGGGACTCACCCCTCCACTTT.

The chain links TRBV14 to TRBJ1-6; D not certain. This CDR3 is 15 amino acids long. Germline V gene data show CDR1 as SGHDN and CDR2 as FVKESK. V was shortened by 0 bases and J by 3 bases, with 6 bases between the two germline ends. CDR3 sequence: CASSQDLGYNSPLHF. CDR3 in DNA: TGTGCCAGCAGCCAAGATCTAGGCTATAATTCACCCCTCCACTTT.

This sequence joins TRBV5-1 and TRBJ1-4; tentatively, D is TRBD1 (6 bases). This CDR3 comprises 13 residues. V lost 0 bases and J 6 bases, leaving 6 bases between the germline ends. Germline V lookup: CDR1 SGHRS, CDR2 YFSETQ. In DNA, the CDR3 is TGCGCCAGCAGCTTGGGGACAGATGAAAAACTGTTTTTT. Amino acid sequence: CASSLGTDEKLFF.

The chain employs TRBV30 and TRBJ2-1; 11 bases match TRBD2. The CDR3 has 15 amino acids. The J segment lost 8 bases and the V segment lost 0 bases, leaving 6 bases of the junction unmatched. From germline, CDR1 is GTSNPN and CDR2 SVGIG (reference sequence). For the CDR3, the DNA is TGTGCCTGGAGTGTACTTAGCGGGGGGGCTGATGAGCAGTTCTTC. Amino acid sequence: CAWSVLSGGADEQFF.

The gene calls are TRBV19 and TRBJ2-3; the D gene is possibly TRBD2 (5 bases). The V gene's germline CDR1 is LNHDA and CDR2 SQIVND (reference sequence). V lost 3 bases and J lost 4, with 8 bases in between. The length of the CDR3 is 13 residues. The CDR3 spells CASSMAGPDTQYF. In nucleotides, the CDR3 is TGTGCCAGTAGTATGGCGGGCCCAGATACGCAGTATTTT.

The chain uses TRBV29-1 and TRBJ2-2, with D maybe TRBD1 (5 bases). This CDR3 is built from 16 residues. Trimming stripped 8 bases from V and 3 bases from J, with 22 bases between. Germline-derived CDR1 and CDR2 are SQVTM and ANQGSEA. The chain's CDR3 is CSNEIRLTDHTGELFF. CDR3 sequence (DNA): TGCAGCAACGAAATAAGATTGACAGATCACACCGGGGAGCTGTTTTTT.

This chain connects TRBV7-8 to TRBJ2-3, with 11 bases fitting TRBD1. The germline CDR1 and CDR2 sequences are SGHVS and FQNEAQ. Trimming cost V 0 bases and J 5 bases; bases outside gene matches: 4. The CDR3 contains 16 residues. The CDR3 bases are TGTGCCAGCAGCTTAGCGGACAGGGGGCAAGGAGATACGCAGTATTTT. Translating it yields CASSLADRGQGDTQYF.

This chain joins TRBV9 and TRBJ1-4, with D unresolved. Germline V gene data show CDR1 as SGDLS and CDR2 as YYNGEE. V was pared by 0 bases and J by 3 bases, with 9 bases between. This CDR3 contains 15 residues. The chain's CDR3 is CASSVGAGANEKLFF. The DNA of the CDR3 is TGTGCCAGCAGCGTAGGCGCGGGAGCTAATGAAAAACTGTTTTTT.

The chain employs TRBV7-2 and TRBJ1-4; weak D call: TRBD1 (5 bases). V was trimmed by 5 bases and J by 7 bases, leaving 11 bases between them. Germline CDR1 is SGHTA and CDR2 is FQGNSA. The CDR3 length is 13 residues. In nucleotides, the CDR3 is TGTGCCAGCAGCATCAGGGTGGGTGAAAAACTGTTTTTT. Its translation: CASSIRVGEKLFF.